This T cell receptor (beta chain) was recovered during a study of blood T cell repertoires in COVID-19. Whole-study context: The cDNA or gDNA used as material had been derived from T cells, B-cell-depleted T cells, or PBMCs.

This table comes from immunoSEQ multiplex PCR, and its TCRdb copy is limited to in-frame clones, with some not included. The table records about 250,000 clones, just over 90% of them present only once. The CDR3 is 15 residues long. Germline V gives CDR1 MNHEY, CDR2 SVGAGI. Deletions cut 2 bases from V and 3 bases from J, with 14 bases between. Assignment of participants to cohorts was predicated upon participant-reported clinical history. Donors in Cohort 3 who had recovered were those with two negative PCRs, healthcare professional clearance, or resolution of their symptoms. V usage is TRBV6-5 and J usage is TRBJ2-7, with a possible D match to TRBD1 (5 bases). This TCR derives from a woman in her late teens or twenties who had recovered from COVID-19. The sample consisted of PBMCs or T cells enriched from blood (not recorded which). The CDR3 nucleotides are TGTGCCAGCAGTTACACAAGGACACCCAGCTACGAGCAGTACTTC. The encoded protein is CASSYTRTPSYEQYF.